This T cell receptor beta chain was recovered during a study of T cells after yellow fever vaccination. Whole-study results and caveats: Post-booster reappearance was seen for most primary-vaccination clones (about 96% CD4, around 88% CD8). There was a small share of clonotypes that showed up in both the CD4 and CD8 compartments. The secondary response peaked faster, at day 5 versus 15, but was weaker.

Points on this clonotype: Its specificity is not known.

Trimming removed 4 bases at V and 3 bases at J, with 4 bases between. There are 12 residues in the CDR3. Germline lookup yields CDR1 SEHNR and CDR2 FQNEAQ (reference sequence). The study made its TCR cDNA through 5'RACE template switching. That step introduced a universal primer site along with UMIs. TCRdb passed the 5' RACE reads through MiXCR, listing each CDR3 protein once. The sample holds hundreds of thousands of distinct CDR3 sequences; more than 9% are singletons and the top ten take about 15%. The specimen was PBMCs, collected on the day of the yellow fever booster vaccination. The rearrangement joins TRBV7-9 to TRBJ2-1; unclear D gene. The sequence was obtained from a man aged 30 to 45 who received the YFV17D yellow fever vaccine. CDR3 sequence (DNA): TGTGCCAGCAGCTGGGACTACAATGAGCAGTTCTTC. Encoded protein: CASSWDYNEQFF.